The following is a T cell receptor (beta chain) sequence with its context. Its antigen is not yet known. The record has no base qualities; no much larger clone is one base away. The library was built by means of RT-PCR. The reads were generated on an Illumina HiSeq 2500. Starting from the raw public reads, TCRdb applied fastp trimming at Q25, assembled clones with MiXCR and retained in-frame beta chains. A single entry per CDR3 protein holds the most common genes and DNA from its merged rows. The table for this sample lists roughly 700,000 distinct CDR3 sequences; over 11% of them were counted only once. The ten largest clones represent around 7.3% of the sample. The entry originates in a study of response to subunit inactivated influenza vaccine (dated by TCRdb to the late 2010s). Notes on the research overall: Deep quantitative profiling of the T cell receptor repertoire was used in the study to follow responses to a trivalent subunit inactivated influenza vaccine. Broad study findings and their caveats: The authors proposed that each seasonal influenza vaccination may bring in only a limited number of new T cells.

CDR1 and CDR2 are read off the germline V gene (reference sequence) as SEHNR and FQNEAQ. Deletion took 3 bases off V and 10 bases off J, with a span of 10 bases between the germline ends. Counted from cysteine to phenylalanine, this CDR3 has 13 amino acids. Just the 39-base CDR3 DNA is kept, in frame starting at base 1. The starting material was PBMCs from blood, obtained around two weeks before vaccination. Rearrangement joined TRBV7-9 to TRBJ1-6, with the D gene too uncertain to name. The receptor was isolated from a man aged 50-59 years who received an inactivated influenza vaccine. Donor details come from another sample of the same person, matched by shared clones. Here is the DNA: TGTGCCAGCAGCTTCCCAGGCTCCTCACCCCTCCACTTT. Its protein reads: CASSFPGSSPLHF.